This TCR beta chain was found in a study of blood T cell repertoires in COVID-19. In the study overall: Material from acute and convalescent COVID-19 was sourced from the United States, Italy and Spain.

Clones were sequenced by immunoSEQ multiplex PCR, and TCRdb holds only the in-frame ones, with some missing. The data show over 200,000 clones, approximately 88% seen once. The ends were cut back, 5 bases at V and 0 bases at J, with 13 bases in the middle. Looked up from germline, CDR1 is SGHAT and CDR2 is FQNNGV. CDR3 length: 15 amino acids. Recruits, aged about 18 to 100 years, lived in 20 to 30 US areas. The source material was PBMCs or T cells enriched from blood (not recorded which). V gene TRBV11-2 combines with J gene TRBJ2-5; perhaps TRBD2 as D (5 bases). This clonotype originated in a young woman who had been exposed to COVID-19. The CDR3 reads CASSTLSGYQETQYF. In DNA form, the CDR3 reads TGTGCCAGCAGCACATTGAGCGGATACCAAGAGACCCAGTACTTC.